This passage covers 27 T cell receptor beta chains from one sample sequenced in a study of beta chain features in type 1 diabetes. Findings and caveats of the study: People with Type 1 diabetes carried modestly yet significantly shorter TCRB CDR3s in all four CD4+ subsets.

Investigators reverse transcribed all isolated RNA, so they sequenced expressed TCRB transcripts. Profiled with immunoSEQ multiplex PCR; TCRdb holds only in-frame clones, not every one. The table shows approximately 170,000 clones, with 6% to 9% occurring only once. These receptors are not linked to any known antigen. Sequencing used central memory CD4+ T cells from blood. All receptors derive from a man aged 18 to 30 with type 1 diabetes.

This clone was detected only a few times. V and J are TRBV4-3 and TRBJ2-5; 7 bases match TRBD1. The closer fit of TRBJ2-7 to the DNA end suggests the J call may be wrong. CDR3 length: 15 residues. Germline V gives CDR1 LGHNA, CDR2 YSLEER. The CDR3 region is CASSRSGTDTYEQYF. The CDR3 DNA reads TGCGCCAGCAGCCGATCCGGGACAGACACCTACGAGCAGTACTTC.

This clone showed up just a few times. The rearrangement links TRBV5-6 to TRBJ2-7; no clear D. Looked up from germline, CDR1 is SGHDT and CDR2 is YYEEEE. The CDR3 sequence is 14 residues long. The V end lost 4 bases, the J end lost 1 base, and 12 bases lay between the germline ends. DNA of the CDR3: TGTGCCAGCAGCGCAACAGCCTTATCCTACGAGCAGTACTTC. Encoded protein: CASSATALSYEQYF.

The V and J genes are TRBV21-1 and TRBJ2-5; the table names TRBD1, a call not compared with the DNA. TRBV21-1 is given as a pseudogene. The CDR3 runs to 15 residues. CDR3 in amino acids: CASSIHRQGQETQYF. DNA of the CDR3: TGTGCCAGCAGCATCCACCGACAGGGGCAAGAGACCCAGTACTTC.

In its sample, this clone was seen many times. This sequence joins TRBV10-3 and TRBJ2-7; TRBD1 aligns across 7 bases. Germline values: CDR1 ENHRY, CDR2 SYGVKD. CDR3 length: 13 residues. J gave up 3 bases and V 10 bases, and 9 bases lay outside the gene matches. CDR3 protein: CATGTAEHYEQYF. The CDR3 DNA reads TGTGCCACGGGGACAGCGGAGCACTACGAGCAGTACTTC.

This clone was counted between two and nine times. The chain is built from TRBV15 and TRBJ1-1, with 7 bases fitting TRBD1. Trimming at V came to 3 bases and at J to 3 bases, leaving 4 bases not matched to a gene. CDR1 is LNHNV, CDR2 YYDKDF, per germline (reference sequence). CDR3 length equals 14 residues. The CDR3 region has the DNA TGTGCCACCAGCAGCAAGGGACAGTACACTGAAGCTTTCTTT. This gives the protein CATSSKGQYTEAFF.

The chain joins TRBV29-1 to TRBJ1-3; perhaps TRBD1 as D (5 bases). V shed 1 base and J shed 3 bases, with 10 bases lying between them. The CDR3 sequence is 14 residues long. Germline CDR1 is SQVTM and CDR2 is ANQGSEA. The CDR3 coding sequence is TGCAGCGTTGAAGGCGGGGCGGGTGGAAACACCATATATTTT. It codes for CSVEGGAGGNTIYF.

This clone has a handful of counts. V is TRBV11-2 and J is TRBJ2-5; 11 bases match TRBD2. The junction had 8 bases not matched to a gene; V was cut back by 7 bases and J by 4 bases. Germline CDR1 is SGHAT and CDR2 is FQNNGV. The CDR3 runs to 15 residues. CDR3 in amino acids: CASTKTSGGAETQYF. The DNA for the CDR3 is TGTGCCAGCACCAAAACTAGCGGGGGAGCAGAGACCCAGTACTTC.

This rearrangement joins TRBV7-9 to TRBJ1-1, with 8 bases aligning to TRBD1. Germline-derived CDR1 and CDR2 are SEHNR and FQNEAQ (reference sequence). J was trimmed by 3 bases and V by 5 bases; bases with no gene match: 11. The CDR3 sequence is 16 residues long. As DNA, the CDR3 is TGTGCCAGCAGCCCTTACTTAGGACAGGGCTACACTGAAGCTTTCTTT. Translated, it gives CASSPYLGQGYTEAFF.

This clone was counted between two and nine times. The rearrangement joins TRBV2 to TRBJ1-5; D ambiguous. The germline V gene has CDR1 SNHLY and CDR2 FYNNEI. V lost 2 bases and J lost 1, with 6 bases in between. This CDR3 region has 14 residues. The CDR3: CASSERESNQPQHF. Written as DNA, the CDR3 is TGTGCCAGCAGTGAAAGGGAGAGCAATCAGCCCCAGCATTTT.

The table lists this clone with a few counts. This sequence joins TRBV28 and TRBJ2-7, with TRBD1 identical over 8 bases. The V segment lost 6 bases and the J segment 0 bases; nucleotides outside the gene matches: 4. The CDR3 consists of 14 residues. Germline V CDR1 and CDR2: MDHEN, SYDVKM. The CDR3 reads CASSRTGSSYEQYF. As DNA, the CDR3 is TGTGCCAGCAGCCGGACAGGGAGCTCCTACGAGCAGTACTTC.

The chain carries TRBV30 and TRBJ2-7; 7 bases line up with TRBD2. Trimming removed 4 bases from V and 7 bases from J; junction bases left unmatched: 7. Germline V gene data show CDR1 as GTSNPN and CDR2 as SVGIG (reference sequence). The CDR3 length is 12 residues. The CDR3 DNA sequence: TGTGCCTGGAATCGACTAGCTTTGGAGCAGTACTTC. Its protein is CAWNRLALEQYF.

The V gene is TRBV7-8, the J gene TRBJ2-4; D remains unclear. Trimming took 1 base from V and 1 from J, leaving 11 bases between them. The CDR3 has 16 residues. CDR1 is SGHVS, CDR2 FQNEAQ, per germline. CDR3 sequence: CASSLDPRRAKNIQYF. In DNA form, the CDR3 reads TGTGCCAGCAGCTTAGACCCGAGGCGGGCCAAAAACATTCAGTACTTC. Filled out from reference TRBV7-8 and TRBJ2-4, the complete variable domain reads GAGVSQSPRYKVAKRGQDVALRCDPISGHVSLFWYQQALGQGPEFLTYFQNEAQLDKSGLPSDRFFAERPEGSVSTLKIQRTQQEDSAVYLCASSLDPRRAKNIQYFGAGTRLSVL.

The DNA for the CDR3 is TGTGCCAGCAGCTTGGCCAGCGGCACAGATACGCAGTATTTT. This codes for CASSLASGTDTQYF. The genes are TRBV5-8 and TRBJ2-3; D is ambiguous. The CDR3 has 14 residues. V gave up 0 bases and J gave up 1 base, with 6 bases separating them. CDR1 and CDR2 (germline): SGHTS, YDEGEE.

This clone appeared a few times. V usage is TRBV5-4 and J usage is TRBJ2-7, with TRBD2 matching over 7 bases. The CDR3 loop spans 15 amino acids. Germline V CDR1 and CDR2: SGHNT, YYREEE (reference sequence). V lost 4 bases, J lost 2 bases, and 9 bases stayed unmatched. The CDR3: CASSPGGLRAYEQYF. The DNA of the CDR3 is TGTGCCAGCAGCCCGGGGGGACTAAGGGCCTACGAGCAGTACTTC. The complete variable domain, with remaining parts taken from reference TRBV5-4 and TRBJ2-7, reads ETGVTQSPTHLIKTRGQQVTLRCSSQSGHNTVSWYQQALGQGPQFIFQYYREEENGRGNFPPRFSGLQFPNYSSELNVNALELDDSALYLCASSPGGLRAYEQYFGPGTRLTVT.

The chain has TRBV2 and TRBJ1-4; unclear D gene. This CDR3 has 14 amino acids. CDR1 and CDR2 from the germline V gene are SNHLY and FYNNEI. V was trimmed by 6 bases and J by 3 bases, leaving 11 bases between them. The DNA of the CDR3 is TGTGCCAGCAGAAACCGGGGAGCTAATGAAAAACTGTTTTTT. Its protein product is CASRNRGANEKLFF.

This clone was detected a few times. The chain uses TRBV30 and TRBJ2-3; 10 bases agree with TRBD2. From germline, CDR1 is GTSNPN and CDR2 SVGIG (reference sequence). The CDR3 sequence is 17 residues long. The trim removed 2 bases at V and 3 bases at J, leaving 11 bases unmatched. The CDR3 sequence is CAWSRGTSGVITDTQYF. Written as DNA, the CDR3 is TGTGCCTGGAGTAGGGGTACTAGCGGGGTCATTACAGATACGCAGTATTTT.

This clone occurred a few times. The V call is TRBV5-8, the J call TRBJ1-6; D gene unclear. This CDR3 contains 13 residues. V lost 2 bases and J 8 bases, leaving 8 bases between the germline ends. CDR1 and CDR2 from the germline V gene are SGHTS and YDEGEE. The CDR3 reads CASSFRGDSPLHF. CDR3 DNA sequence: TGTGCCAGCAGCTTTCGAGGAGATTCACCCCTCCACTTT.

This CDR3 is CASSVGGGYGYTF. The CDR3 DNA is TGTGCCAGCAGCGTAGGGGGGGGCTATGGCTACACCTTC. The chain couples TRBV9 to TRBJ1-2; perhaps TRBD1 as D (5 bases). CDR3 size: 13 residues. V was shortened by 0 bases and J by 4 bases, with 7 bases between the two germline ends. Germline CDR1 and CDR2: SGDLS and YYNGEE. The full variable domain, completed using reference TRBV9 and TRBJ1-2, is DSGVTQTPKHLITATGQRVTLRCSPRSGDLSVYWYQQSLDQGLQFLIQYYNGEERAKGNILERFSAQQFPDLHSELNLSSLELGDSALYFCASSVGGGYGYTFGSGTRLTVV.

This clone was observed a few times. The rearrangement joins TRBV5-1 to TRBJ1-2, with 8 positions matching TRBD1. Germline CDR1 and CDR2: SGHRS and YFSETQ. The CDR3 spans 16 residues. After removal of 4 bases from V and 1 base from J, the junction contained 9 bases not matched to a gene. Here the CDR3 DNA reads TGCGCCAGCAGCCCGTCTGAGGACAGGGTTAACTATGGCTACACCTTC. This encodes CASSPSEDRVNYGYTF.

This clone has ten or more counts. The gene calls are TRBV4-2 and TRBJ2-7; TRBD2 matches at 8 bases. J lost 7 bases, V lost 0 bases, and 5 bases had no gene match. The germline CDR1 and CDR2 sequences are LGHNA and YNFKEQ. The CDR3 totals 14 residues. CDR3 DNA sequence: TGTGCCAGCAGCCAAGATCGGGCTAGCGGGGAGCAGTACTTC. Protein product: CASSQDRASGEQYF.

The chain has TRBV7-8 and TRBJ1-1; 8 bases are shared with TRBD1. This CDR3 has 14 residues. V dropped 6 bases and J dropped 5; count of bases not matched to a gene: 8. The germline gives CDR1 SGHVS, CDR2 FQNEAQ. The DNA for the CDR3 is TGTGCCAGCAGAGGGCAGGGGGCGGGAACTGAAGCTTTCTTT. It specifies CASRGQGAGTEAFF.

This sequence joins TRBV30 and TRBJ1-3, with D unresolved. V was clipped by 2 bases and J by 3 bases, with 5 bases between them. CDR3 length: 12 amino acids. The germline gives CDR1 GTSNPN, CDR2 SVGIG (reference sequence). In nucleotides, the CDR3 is TGTGCCTGGAGTCTTGTTGGAAACACCATATATTTT. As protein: CAWSLVGNTIYF.

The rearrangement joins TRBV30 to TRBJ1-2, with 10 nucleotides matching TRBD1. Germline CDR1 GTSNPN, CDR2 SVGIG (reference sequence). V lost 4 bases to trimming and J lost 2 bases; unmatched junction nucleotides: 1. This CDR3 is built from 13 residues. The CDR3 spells CAWMDRGNYGYTF. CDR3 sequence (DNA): TGTGCCTGGATGGACAGGGGGAACTATGGCTACACCTTC.

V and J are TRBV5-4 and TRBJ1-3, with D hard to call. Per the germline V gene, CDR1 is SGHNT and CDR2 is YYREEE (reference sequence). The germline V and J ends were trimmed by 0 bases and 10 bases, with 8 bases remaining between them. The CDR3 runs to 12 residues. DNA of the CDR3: TGTGCCAGCAGCTTGGACAGAGCTACCATATATTTT. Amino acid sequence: CASSLDRATIYF.

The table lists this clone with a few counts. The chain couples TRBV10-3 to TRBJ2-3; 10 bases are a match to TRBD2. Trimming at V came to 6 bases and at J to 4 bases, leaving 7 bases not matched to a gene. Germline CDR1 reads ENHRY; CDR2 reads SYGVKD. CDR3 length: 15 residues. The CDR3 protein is CAIRPSGSSADTQYF. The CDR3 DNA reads TGTGCCATCAGACCTAGCGGGAGTTCTGCAGATACGCAGTATTTT.

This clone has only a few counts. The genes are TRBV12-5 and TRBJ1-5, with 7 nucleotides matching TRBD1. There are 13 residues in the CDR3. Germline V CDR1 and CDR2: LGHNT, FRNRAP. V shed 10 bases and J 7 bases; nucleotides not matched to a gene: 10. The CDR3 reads CATPDRDGQPQHF. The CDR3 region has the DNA TGTGCTACCCCTGACAGGGACGGGCAGCCCCAGCATTTT.

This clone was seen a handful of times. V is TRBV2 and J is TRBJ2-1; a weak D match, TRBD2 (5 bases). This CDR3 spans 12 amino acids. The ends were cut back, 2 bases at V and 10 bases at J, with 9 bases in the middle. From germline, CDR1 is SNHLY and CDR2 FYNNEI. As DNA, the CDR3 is TGTGCCAGCAGTGAAAACGGGGTAGAGCAGTTCTTC. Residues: CASSENGVEQFF.